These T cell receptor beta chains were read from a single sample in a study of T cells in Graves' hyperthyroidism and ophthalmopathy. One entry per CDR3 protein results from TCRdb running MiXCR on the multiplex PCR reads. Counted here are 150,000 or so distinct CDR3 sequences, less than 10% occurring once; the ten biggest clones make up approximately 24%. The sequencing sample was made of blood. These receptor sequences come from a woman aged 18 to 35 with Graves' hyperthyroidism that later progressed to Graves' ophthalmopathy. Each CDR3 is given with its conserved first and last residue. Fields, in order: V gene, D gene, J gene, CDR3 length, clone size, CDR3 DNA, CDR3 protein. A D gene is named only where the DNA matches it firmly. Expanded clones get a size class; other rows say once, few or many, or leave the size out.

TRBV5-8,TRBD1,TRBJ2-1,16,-,TGTGCCAGCAGCTTGGGTTCCGGGACAGGGGGGGATGAGCAGTTCTTC,CASSLGSGTGGDEQFF
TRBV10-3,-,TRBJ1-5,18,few,TGTGCCATCAGTTCGTCCCCCGGGCGACAGCGAATCTATCAGCCCCAGCATTTT,CAISSSPGRQRIYQPQHF
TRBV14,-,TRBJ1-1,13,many,TGTGCCAGCAGCCAAGTGCAAACCCCTGAAGCTTTCTTT,CASSQVQTPEAFF
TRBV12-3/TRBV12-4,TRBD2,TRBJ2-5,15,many,TGTGCCAGCAGTTTAGTTAGCGGGGGGGATGAGACCCAGTACTTC,CASSLVSGGDETQYF
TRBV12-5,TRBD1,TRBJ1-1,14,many,TGTGCTAGTGGTTTGAGAATCCAGGGGGATGAAGCTTTCTTT,CASGLRIQGDEAFF
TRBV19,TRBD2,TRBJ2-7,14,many,TGTGCCACTCAGAAGCGGGGGGCCCACTACGAGCAGTACTTC,CATQKRGAHYEQYF
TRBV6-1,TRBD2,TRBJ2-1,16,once,TGTGCCAGCAGTGATGGGCTAGCGGGGGGAGTGTATGAGCAGTTCTTC,CASSDGLAGGVYEQFF
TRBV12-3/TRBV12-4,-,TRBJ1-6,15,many,TGTGCCAGCAGTCCTGACCCCTCCTATAATTCACCCCTCCACTTT,CASSPDPSYNSPLHF
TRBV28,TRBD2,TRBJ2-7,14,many,TGTGCCAGCAGTTTCGCGGGGGACTCCTACGAGCAGTACTTC,CASSFAGDSYEQYF
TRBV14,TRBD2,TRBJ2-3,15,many,TGTGCCAGCAGCCTGGGAGGGGCTAGCACAGATACGCAGTATTTT,CASSLGGASTDTQYF
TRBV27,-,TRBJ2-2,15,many,TGTGCCAGCAGTTTAGGACGCCTAGAAGGCGGGGAGCTGTTTTTT,CASSLGRLEGGELFF
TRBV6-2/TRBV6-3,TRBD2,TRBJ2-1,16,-,TGTGCCAGCAGACAGTATATCGGACTAGCGAAAAATGAGCAGTTCTTC,CASRQYIGLAKNEQFF
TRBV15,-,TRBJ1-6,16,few,TGTGCCACCAGCAGAGACAGAGAATACTATAATTCACCCCTCCACTTT,CATSRDREYYNSPLHF
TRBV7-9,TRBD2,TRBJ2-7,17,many,TGTGCCAGCAGCTTAGCGCGGCGGGAGGGCTTCTTCCACGAGCAGTACTTC,CASSLARREGFFHEQYF
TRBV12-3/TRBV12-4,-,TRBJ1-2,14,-,TGTGCCAGCAGTTTAGCGGGGGGCGGCTATGGCTACACCTTC,CASSLAGGGYGYTF
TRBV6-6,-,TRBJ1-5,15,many,TGTGCCAGCAGTTACAACCGGGACCGTAATCAGCCCCAGCATTTT,CASSYNRDRNQPQHF
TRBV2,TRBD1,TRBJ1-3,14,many,TGTGCCAGCAGTCACACAGGGGGCGGAAACACCATATATTTT,CASSHTGGGNTIYF
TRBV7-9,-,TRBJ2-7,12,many,TGTGCCAGCTCTATGGCCTCCTACGAGCAGTACTTC,CASSMASYEQYF
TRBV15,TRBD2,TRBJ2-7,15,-,TGTGCCACCAGTTACCCCCTAGCGGATACCTACGAGCAGTACTTC,CATSYPLADTYEQYF
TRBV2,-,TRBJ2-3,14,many,TGTGCCAGCAATGGGGCAGCGAGCACAGATACGCAGTATTTT,CASNGAASTDTQYF
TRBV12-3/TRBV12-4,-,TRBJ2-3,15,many,TGTGCCAGCAGTTATAGGGGGGCGAGCACAGATACGCAGTATTTT,CASSYRGASTDTQYF
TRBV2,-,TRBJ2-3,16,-,TGTGCCAGCAGTGAGCTGGGGCCAGGGGACACAGATACGCAGTATTTT,CASSELGPGDTDTQYF
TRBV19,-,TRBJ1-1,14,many,TGTGCCAGTAAGGGGAGGCTTTGGGACACTGAAGCTTTCTTT,CASKGRLWDTEAFF
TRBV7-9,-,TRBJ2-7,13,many,TGTGCCAGCAGCTTCCCCGACCGAAGCGAGCAGTACTTC,CASSFPDRSEQYF
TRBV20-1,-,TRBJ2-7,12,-,TGCAGTGCACCGGGTCCATGGAACGAGCAGTACTTC,CSAPGPWNEQYF
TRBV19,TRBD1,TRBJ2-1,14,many,TGTGCCAGTAGGACAGGGCCAGACTACAATGAGCAGTTCTTC,CASRTGPDYNEQFF
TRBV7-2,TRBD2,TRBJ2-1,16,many,TGTGCCAGCAGCATCCGGACTAGCGGGAGTGTAAATGAGCAGTTCTTC,CASSIRTSGSVNEQFF
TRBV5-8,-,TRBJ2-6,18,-,TGTGCCAGCAGCTTTGGCCAATACAGGGCCGGAGGGGCCAACGTCCTGACTTTC,CASSFGQYRAGGANVLTF
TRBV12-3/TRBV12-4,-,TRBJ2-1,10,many,TGTGCCAGCGGTGACAATGAGCAGTTCTTC,CASGDNEQFF
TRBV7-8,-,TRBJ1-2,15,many,TGTGCCAGCAGCATACGAGGACAGCCAAACTATGGCTACACCTTC,CASSIRGQPNYGYTF
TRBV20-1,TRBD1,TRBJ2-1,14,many,TGCAGTGCCGGTGGACAGGGGGCATTCAATGAGCAGTTCTTC,CSAGGQGAFNEQFF
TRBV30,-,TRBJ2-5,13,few,TGTGCCTGGATGACAGACGAAAAGGGACCCCAGTACTTC,CAWMTDEKGPQYF
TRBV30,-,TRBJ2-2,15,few,TGTGCCTGGAGTGCGACAGCATTGAACACCGGGGAGCTGTTTTTT,CAWSATALNTGELFF
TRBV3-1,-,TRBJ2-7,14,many,TGTGCCAGCAGCCACGACCGACAGTTCTACGAGCAGTACTTC,CASSHDRQFYEQYF
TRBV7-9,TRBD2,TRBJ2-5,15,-,TGTGCCAGCAGCTATAAGCGGGGGATCCAAGAGACCCAGTACTTC,CASSYKRGIQETQYF
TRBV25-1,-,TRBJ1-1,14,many,TGTGCCAGCTCCGGATCATGGGGAGGAAGAGAAGCTTTCTTT,CASSGSWGGREAFF
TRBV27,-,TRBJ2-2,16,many,TGTGCCAGCAGTTTACCCACAAGTGATAACACCGGGGAGCTGTTTTTT,CASSLPTSDNTGELFF
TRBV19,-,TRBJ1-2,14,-,TGTGCCAGTAGTACCCAGACCGGGGACTATGGCTACACCTTC,CASSTQTGDYGYTF
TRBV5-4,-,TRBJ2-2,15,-,TGTGCCAGCAGCGCAGGGAACCCGAACACCGGGGAGCTGTTTTTT,CASSAGNPNTGELFF
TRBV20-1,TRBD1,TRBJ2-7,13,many,TGCAGTGCCCCCCGGACAGGGGGCTACGAGCAGTACTTC,CSAPRTGGYEQYF
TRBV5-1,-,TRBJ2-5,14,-,TGCGCCAGCAGCTTGGCCCCCGGGGAAGAGACCCAGTACTTC,CASSLAPGEETQYF
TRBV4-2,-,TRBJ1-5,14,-,TGTGCCAGCGGGACACCGGATAGCAATCAGCCCCAGCATTTT,CASGTPDSNQPQHF
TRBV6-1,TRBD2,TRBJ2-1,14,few,TGTGCCAGCAGTGAGGCGGGGGGGCATAATGAGCAGTTCTTC,CASSEAGGHNEQFF
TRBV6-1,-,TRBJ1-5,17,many,TGTGCCAGCAGTACGGGGGGGGTGGGCTATAGCAATCAGCCCCAGCATTTT,CASSTGGVGYSNQPQHF
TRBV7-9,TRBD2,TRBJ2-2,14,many,TGTGCCAGCAGCCGGGGGGCGAACACCGGGGAGCTGTTTTTT,CASSRGANTGELFF
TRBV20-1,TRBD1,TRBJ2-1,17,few,TGCAGTGCTAGAGATTCGAGGGGACAGGGTACCTACAATGAGCAGTTCTTC,CSARDSRGQGTYNEQFF